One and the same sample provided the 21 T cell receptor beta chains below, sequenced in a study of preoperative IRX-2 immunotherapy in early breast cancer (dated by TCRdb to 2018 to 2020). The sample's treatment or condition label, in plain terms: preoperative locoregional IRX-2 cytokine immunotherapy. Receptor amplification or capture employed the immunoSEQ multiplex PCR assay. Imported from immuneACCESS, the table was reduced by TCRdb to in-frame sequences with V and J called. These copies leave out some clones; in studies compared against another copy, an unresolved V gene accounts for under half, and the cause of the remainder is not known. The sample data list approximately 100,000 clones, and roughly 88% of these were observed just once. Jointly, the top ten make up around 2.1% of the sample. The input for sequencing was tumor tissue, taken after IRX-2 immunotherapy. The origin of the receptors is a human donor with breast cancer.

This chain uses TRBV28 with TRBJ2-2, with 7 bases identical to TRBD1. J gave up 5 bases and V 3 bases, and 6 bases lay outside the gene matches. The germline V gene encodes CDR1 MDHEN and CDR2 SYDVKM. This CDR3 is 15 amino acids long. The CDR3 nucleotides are TGTGCCAGCAGTTTGGGTAGCAGGGGGACCGGGGAGCTGTTTTTT. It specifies CASSLGSRGTGELFF.

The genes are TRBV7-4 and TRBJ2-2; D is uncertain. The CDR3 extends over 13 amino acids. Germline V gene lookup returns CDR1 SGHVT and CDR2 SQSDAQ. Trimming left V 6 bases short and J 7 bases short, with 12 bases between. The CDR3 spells CASSPLMDGELFF. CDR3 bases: TGTGCCAGCAGTCCACTCATGGACGGGGAGCTGTTTTTT.

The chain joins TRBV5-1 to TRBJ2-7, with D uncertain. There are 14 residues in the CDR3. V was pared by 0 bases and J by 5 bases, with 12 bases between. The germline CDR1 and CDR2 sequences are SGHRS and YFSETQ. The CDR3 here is CASSLAPGSNEQYF. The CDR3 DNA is TGCGCCAGCAGCTTGGCGCCGGGTTCAAACGAGCAGTACTTC.

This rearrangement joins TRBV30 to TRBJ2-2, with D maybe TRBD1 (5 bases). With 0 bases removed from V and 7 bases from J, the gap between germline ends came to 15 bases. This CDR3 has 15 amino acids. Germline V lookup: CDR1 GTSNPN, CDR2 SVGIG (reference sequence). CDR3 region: CAWSVGRVRVGELFF. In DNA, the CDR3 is TGTGCCTGGAGTGTTGGCAGGGTTCGGGTCGGGGAGCTGTTTTTT.

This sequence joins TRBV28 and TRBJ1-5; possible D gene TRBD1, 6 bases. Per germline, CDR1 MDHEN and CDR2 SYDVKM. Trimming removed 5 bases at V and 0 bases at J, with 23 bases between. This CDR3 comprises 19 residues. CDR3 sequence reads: CASSAPGALELYSNQPQHF. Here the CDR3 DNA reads TGTGCCAGCAGTGCCCCGGGGGCGCTCGAACTGTATAGCAATCAGCCCCAGCATTTT.

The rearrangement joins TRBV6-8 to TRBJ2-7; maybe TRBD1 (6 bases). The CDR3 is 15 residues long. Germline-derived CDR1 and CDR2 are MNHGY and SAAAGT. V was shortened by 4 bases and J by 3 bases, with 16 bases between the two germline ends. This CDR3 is CASSSLTGPIYEQYF. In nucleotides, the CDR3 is TGTGCCAGCAGTTCGTTGACAGGACCAATCTACGAGCAGTACTTC.

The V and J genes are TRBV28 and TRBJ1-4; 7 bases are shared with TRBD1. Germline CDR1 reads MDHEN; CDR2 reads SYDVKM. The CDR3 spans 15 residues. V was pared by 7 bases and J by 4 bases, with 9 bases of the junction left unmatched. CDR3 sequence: CASNAGGRGNEKLFF. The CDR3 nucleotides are TGTGCCAGCAACGCAGGGGGGCGGGGTAATGAAAAACTGTTTTTT.

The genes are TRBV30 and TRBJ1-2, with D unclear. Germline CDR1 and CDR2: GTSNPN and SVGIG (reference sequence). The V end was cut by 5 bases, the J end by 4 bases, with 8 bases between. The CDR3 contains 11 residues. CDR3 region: CAWDKSYGYTF. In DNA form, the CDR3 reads TGTGCCTGGGACAAATCCTATGGCTACACCTTC.

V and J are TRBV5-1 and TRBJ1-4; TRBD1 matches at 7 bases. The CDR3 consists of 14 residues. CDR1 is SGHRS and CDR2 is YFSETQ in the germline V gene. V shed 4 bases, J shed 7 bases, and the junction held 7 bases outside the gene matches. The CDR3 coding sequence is TGCGCCAGCAGCCTGGGAGGGGGCGGTGAAAAACTGTTTTTT. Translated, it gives CASSLGGGGEKLFF. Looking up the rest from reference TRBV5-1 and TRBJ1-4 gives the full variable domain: KAGVTQTPRYLIKTRGQQVTLSCSPISGHRSVSWYQQTPGQGLQFLFEYFSETQRNKGNFPGRFSGRQFSNSRSEMNVSTLELGDSALYLCASSLGGGGEKLFFGSGTQLSVL.

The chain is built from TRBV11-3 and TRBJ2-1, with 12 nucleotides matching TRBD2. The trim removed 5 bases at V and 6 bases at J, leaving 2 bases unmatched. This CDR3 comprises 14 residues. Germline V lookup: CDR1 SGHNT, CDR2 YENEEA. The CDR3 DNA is TGTGCCAGCAGCCGGACTAGCGGGACCAATGAGCAGTTCTTC. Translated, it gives CASSRTSGTNEQFF.

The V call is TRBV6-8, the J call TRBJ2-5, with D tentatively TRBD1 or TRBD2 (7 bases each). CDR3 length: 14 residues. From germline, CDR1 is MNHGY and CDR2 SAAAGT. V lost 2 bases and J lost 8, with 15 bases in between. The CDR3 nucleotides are TGTGCCAGCAGTTACCGCAGGGGGGGGAATACCCAGTACTTC. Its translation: CASSYRRGGNTQYF.

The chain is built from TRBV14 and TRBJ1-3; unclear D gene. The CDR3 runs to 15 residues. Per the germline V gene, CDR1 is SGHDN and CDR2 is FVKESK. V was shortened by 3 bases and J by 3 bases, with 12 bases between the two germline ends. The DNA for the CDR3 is TGTGCCAGCAGCCAGTCGGGGTTCGATGGAAACACCATATATTTT. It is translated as CASSQSGFDGNTIYF.

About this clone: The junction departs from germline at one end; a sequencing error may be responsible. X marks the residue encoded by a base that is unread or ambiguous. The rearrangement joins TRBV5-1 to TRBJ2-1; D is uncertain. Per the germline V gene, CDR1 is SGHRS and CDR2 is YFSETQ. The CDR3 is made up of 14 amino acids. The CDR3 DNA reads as TGCGCCAGCAGCTTGGGGGAAACAGACAATGAGMAGTTCTTC. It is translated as CASSLGETDNEXFF.

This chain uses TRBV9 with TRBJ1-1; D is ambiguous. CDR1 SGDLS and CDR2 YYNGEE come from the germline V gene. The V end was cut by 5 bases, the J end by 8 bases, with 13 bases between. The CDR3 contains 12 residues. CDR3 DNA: TGTGCCAGCAGTCGACCGCCAGGCGAAGCTTTCTTT. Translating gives CASSRPPGEAFF.

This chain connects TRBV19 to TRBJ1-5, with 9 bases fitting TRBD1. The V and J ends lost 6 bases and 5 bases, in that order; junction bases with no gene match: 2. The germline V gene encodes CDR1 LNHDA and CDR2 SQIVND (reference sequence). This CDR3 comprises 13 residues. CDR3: CASRWDRDQPQHF. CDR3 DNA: TGTGCCAGTAGATGGGACAGGGATCAGCCCCAGCATTTT.

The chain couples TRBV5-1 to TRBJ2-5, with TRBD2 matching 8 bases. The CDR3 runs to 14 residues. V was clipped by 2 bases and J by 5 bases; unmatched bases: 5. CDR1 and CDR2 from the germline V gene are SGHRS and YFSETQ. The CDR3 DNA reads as TGCGCCAGCAGCTTTGCGGGAGGTTGGGAGACCCAGTACTTC. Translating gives CASSFAGGWETQYF.

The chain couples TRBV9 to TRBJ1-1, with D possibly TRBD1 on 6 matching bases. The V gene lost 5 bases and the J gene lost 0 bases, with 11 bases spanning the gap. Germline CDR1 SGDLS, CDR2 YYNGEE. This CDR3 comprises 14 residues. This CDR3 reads CASSPQGLNTEAFF. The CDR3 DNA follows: TGTGCCAGCAGTCCACAGGGTTTGAACACTGAAGCTTTCTTT.

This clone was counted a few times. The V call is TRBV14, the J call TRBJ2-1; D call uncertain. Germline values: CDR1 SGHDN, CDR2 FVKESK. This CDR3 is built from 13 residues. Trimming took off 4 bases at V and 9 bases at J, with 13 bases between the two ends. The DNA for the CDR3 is TGTGCCAGCAGCCGATACAGAGTCACTGAGCAGTTCTTC. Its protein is CASSRYRVTEQFF.

The CDR3, as DNA: TGTGCCAGCAGTTTACAGGGGCGCCTTGAAGCTTTCTTT. As protein: CASSLQGRLEAFF. The rearrangement uses TRBV28 and TRBJ1-1; a possible D gene is TRBD1 (6 bases). CDR3 length: 13 residues. Germline V lookup: CDR1 MDHEN, CDR2 SYDVKM. Trimming pared 2 bases from V and 7 bases from J, leaving 11 bases between.

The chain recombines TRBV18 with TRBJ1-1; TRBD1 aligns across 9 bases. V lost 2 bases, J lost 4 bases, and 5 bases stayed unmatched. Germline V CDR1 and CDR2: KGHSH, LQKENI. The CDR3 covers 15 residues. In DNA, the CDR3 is TGTGCCAGCTCACCAGGGGGACAGGGCGGCACTGAAGCTTTCTTT. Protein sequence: CASSPGGQGGTEAFF.

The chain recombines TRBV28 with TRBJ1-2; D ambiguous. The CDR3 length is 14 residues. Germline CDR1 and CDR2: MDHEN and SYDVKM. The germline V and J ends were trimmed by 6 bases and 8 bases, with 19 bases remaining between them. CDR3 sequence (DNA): TGTGCCAGCAGCCTACCCGGAGGCACGGCGGGCTACACCTTC. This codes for CASSLPGGTAGYTF.